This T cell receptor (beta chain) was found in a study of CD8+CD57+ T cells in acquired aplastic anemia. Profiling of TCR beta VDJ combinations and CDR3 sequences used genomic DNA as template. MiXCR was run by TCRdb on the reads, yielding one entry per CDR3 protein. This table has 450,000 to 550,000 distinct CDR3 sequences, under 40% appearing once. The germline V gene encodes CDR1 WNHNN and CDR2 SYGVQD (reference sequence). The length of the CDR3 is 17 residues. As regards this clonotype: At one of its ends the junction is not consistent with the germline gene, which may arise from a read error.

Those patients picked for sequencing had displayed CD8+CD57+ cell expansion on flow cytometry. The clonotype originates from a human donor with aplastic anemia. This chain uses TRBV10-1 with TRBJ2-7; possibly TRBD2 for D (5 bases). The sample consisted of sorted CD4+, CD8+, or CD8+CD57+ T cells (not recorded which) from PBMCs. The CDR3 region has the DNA TGTGCCAGCAGCCAAGATGTCCTAGCCAGGAGCTCCTACGAGCAGTACTTC. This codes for CASSQDVLARSSYEQYF.